This TCR beta chain was observed in a study of T cells after yellow fever vaccination. Study-wide points: Abundant bulk-population clonotypes could contaminate the FACS-sorted repertoires.

TCRdb recomputed calls from the 5' RACE reads with MiXCR, one row per CDR3 protein. The sample has 610,000 or so distinct CDR3 sequences; around 12% are singletons. On this clonotype: Its target is not known.

CDR1 and CDR2 from the germline V gene are SGHRS and YFSETQ. The length of the CDR3 is 16 residues. The trim removed 4 bases at V and 0 bases at J, leaving 6 bases unmatched. The sample here was PBMCs, taken on the day of the yellow fever booster vaccination. The receptor was derived from a man younger than 40 who received the YFV17D yellow fever vaccine. The gene calls are TRBV5-1 and TRBJ2-2, with TRBD2 matching over 7 bases. CDR3 in DNA: TGCGCCAGCAGCGTGGCTAGCGGAGCGAACACCGGGGAGCTGTTTTTT. Its translation is CASSVASGANTGELFF.